The 18 T cell receptor beta chains given below trace back to one sample, sequenced in a study of molecular identifiers for immune sequencing clone quantification (dated 2018 in TCRdb). Library preparation used PCR. Sequencing relied on a NextSeq 500. Clones were called with MiXCR by TCRdb after fastp trimmed the public reads at Q25, and only in-frame beta chains were retained. Every CDR3 protein is listed once, alongside the most common genes and DNA of its rows. The sample yields about 510,000 distinct CDR3 sequences; around 23% were counted once. Together, the top ten hold 0.7% to 0.9% of the sample. Sequencing was performed on naive CD8+ T cells from blood, with Jurkat cell RNA spiked in. What the cell subset or site label conveys for this sample: FACS-sorted CD8+CD4-CCR7+CD45RA+ naive T cells. The source is a human donor in good health. Some libraries in this study had Jurkat cell RNA spiked in.

This clonotype has just a few counts. The V and J genes are TRBV29-1 and TRBJ2-2, with D possibly matching TRBD1 (6 bases). Trimming left V 7 bases short and J 1 base short, with 16 bases between. From germline, CDR1 is SQVTM and CDR2 ANQGSEA. The CDR3 runs 15 residues. The CDR3 nucleotides read TGCAGCGCCCGAGACAGGACCATGAACACCGGGGAGCTGTTTTTT. It translates to CSARDRTMNTGELFF.

This clonotype has more than one count but fewer than ten. The chain links TRBV20-1 to TRBJ2-1; 11 bases are shared with TRBD2. This CDR3 is 14 amino acids long. Per the germline V gene, CDR1 is DFQATT and CDR2 is SNEGSKA (reference sequence). V was clipped by 6 bases and J by 4 bases; unmatched bases: 5. Here the CDR3 DNA reads TGCAGTGCGGATGGGACTAGCGGATACAATGAGCAGTTCTTC. Amino acid sequence: CSADGTSGYNEQFF.

Turning to this clonotype: This sequence may be a read error, since a much larger clone differs from it by one base. The CDR3: CASSPGHTGRKNSPLHF. CDR3 DNA: TGCGCCAGCAGCCCGGGGCATACGGGACGGAAAAATTCACCCCTCCACTTT. This rearrangement joins TRBV5-1 to TRBJ1-6; TRBD1 is a possible D gene (5 bases). V shed 4 bases and J shed 7 bases, with 21 bases lying between them. The germline gives CDR1 SGHRS, CDR2 YFSETQ. The CDR3 has 17 residues.

This clonotype was seen ten or more times. The chain has TRBV12-3 or TRBV12-4 and TRBJ1-1; D gene uncertain. Trimming shortened V by 8 bases and J by 0 bases, and 7 bases separated the two germline ends. The CDR3 is 12 amino acids. The CDR3 loop reads CASLLLNTEAFF. CDR3 nucleotide sequence: TGTGCCAGCCTCCTCCTGAACACTGAAGCTTTCTTT.

This clonotype was counted a few times. The genes are TRBV11-3 and TRBJ2-3; TRBD1 might be the D (6 bases). The germline CDR1 and CDR2 sequences are SGHNT and YENEEA. The CDR3 has 17 residues. V lost 5 bases, J lost 0 bases, and 18 bases lay in between. In DNA, the CDR3 is TGTGCCAGCAGCCCAGGGGACCGATCCTACAGCACAGATACGCAGTATTTT. Translating gives CASSPGDRSYSTDTQYF.

The genes are TRBV30 and TRBJ2-3, with D uncertain. Trimming cost V 5 bases and J 1 base, with 10 bases left between them. CDR3 length equals 13 residues. Germline loops: CDR1 GTSNPN, CDR2 SVGIG (reference sequence). CDR3 coding DNA: TGTGCCTGGTTCCCGGCAGGCACAGATACGCAGTATTTT. Amino acids: CAWFPAGTDTQYF.

This clonotype was detected many times. CDR3 in DNA: TGTGCCAGCGCAAGGCGCTCCTACGAGCAGTACTTC. Its protein is CASARRSYEQYF. The chain couples TRBV7-8 to TRBJ2-7; D is undetermined. The CDR3 is made up of 12 amino acids. V was shortened by 8 bases and J by 0 bases, with 8 bases between the two germline ends. Per the germline V gene, CDR1 is SGHVS and CDR2 is FQNEAQ.

This clonotype was seen only a few times. The chain links TRBV7-2 to TRBJ2-7; TRBD2 is a possible D gene (6 bases). CDR3 length equals 13 residues. Trimming took 5 bases from V and 4 from J, leaving 12 bases between them. The V gene's germline CDR1 is SGHTA and CDR2 FQGNSA. The DNA of the CDR3 is TGTGCCAGCAGCGCCGGCAGCGGGTACGAGCAGTACTTC. This encodes CASSAGSGYEQYF.

The chain employs TRBV28 and TRBJ1-5; 7 nucleotides match TRBD1. V was clipped by 8 bases and J by 7 bases; unmatched bases: 8. Germline lookup yields CDR1 MDHEN and CDR2 SYDVKM. The CDR3 runs to 13 residues. This chain's CDR3 is CASGEPGGQPQHF. DNA of the CDR3: TGTGCCAGCGGAGAGCCAGGGGGACAGCCCCAGCATTTT.

This clonotype was seen only once. The V call is TRBV7-9, the J call TRBJ2-1; possible D gene TRBD1, 5 bases. CDR1 and CDR2 from the germline V gene are SEHNR and FQNEAQ (reference sequence). This CDR3 comprises 14 residues. Trimming pared 4 bases from V and 6 bases from J, leaving 13 bases between. The DNA of the CDR3 is TGTGCCAGCAGCTCCGACCAGGGCGCCAATGAGCAGTTCTTC. Protein: CASSSDQGANEQFF. The full variable domain, its missing parts supplied by reference TRBV7-9 and TRBJ2-1, is DTGVSQNPRHKITKRGQNVTFRCDPISEHNRLYWYRQTLGQGPEFLTYFQNEAQLEKSRLLSDRFSAERPKGSFSTLEIQRTEQGDSAMYLCASSSDQGANEQFFGPGTRLTVL.

On this clonotype: This may be a read error: a much more frequent sequence differs by one nucleotide. This chain joins TRBV6-5 and TRBJ1-1; D gene uncertain. The V gene lost 0 bases and the J gene lost 10 bases, with 12 bases spanning the gap. The germline V gene encodes CDR1 MNHEY and CDR2 SVGAGI. The CDR3 is 13 amino acids. The CDR3 here is CASSYSRGLLAFF. The CDR3 DNA reads TGTGCCAGCAGTTACTCGAGAGGCCTCCTAGCTTTCTTT.

This clonotype showed up many times. The V call is TRBV30, the J call TRBJ1-1; 8 bases map to TRBD1. Per the germline V gene, CDR1 is GTSNPN and CDR2 is SVGIG (reference sequence). V lost 2 bases, J lost 1 base, and 12 bases stayed unmatched. The CDR3 covers 17 residues. CDR3 in DNA: TGTGCCTGGAGTCCACGGGGTGGGACAGGAGAGAACACTGAAGCTTTCTTT. This translates into CAWSPRGGTGENTEAFF.

V usage is TRBV9 and J usage is TRBJ1-1; D is unclear. The CDR3 is made up of 15 amino acids. V was trimmed by 4 bases and J by 4 bases, leaving 17 bases between them. Germline loops: CDR1 SGDLS, CDR2 YYNGEE. CDR3 bases: TGTGCCAGCAGCTCAGACGGGGTGGTCGGCACTGAAGCTTTCTTT. Translated, it gives CASSSDGVVGTEAFF. The variable domain in full, completed from reference TRBV9 and TRBJ1-1, reads DSGVTQTPKHLITATGQRVTLRCSPRSGDLSVYWYQQSLDQGLQFLIQYYNGEERAKGNILERFSAQQFPDLHSELNLSSLELGDSALYFCASSSDGVVGTEAFFGQGTRLTVV.

This clonotype was observed at least ten times. This sequence joins TRBV15 and TRBJ2-3, with TRBD2 matching over 8 bases. The CDR3 contains 16 residues. Germline V gives CDR1 LNHNV, CDR2 YYDKDF (reference sequence). V was pared by 2 bases and J by 5 bases, with 9 bases of the junction left unmatched. The DNA of the CDR3 is TGTGCCACCAGCAGATCACAAGCGGGAGAGATAGATACGCAGTATTTT. Residues: CATSRSQAGEIDTQYF.

This clonotype has at least ten counts. The chain is built from TRBV7-6 and TRBJ2-7; D is possibly TRBD2 (5 bases). V gave up 5 bases and J gave up 7 bases, with 15 bases separating them. The CDR3 loop spans 13 amino acids. Germline V gene data show CDR1 as SGHVS and CDR2 as FNYEAQ. The CDR3 nucleotides are TGTGCCAGCAGCCCTCTGGAGGTTCCAGAGCAGTACTTC. Translation: CASSPLEVPEQYF. Looking up the rest from reference TRBV7-6 and TRBJ2-7 gives the full variable domain: GAGVSQSPRYKVTKRGQDVALRCDPISGHVSLYWYRQALGQGPEFLTYFNYEAQQDKSGLPNDRFSAERPEGSISTLTIQRTEQRDSAMYRCASSPLEVPEQYFGPGTRLTVT.

This clonotype was seen many times. The chain has TRBV7-2 and TRBJ2-1, with 8 bases aligning to TRBD1. The length of the CDR3 is 15 residues. After removal of 5 bases from V and 2 bases from J, the junction contained 5 bases not matched to a gene. The V gene's germline CDR1 is SGHTA and CDR2 FQGNSA. The CDR3: CASSPWTGTYNEQFF. DNA of the CDR3: TGTGCCAGCAGCCCCTGGACAGGGACCTACAATGAGCAGTTCTTC.

A single count supports this clonotype. A read error may produce the germline difference seen at one junction end. This chain connects TRBV6-5 to TRBJ1-4, with a weak D call TRBD1 (5 bases). Germline V gene sequence: CDR1 MNHEY, CDR2 SVGAGI. CDR3 length: 14 residues. CDR3 region: CASSPDRSNEKLSF. The CDR3 DNA follows: TGTGCCAGCAGTCCCGACAGATCTAATGAAAAACTGTCTTTT.

In this sample, this clonotype turned up many times. The CDR3: CSARPAGVYEQYF. In DNA form, the CDR3 reads TGCAGTGCTAGACCAGCGGGAGTCTACGAGCAGTACTTC. J is TRBJ2-7 and V is TRBV20-1; 8 nucleotides match TRBD2. The CDR3 extends over 13 amino acids. Losses at the gene ends were 2 bases for V and 3 bases for J; bases not matched to a gene: 3. Germline CDR1 and CDR2: DFQATT and SNEGSKA (reference sequence).